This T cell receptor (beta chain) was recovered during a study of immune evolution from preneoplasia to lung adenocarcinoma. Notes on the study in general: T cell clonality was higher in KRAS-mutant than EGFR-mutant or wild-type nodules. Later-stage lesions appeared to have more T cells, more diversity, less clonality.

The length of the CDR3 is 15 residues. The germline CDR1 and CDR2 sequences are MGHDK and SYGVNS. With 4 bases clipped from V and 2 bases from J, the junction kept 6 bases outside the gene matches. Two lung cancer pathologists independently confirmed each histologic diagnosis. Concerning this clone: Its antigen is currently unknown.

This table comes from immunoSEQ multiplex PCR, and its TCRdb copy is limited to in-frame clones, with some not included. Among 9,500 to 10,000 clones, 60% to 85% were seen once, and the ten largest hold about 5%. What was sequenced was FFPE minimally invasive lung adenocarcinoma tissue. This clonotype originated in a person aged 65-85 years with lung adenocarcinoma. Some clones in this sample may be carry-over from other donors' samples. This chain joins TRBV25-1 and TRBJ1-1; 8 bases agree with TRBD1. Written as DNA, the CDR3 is TGTGCCAGCAGTGCGGGACAGGTCCGCAACACTGAAGCTTTCTTT. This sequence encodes CASSAGQVRNTEAFF.